This T cell receptor beta chain was captured in a study of T cell clones after liver transplantation. Overall study: Samples came pre-transplant, pre-randomization before withdrawal, and post-randomization after withdrawal ended.

Of note for this clone: Antigen specificity is unknown.

Notes on the study in general: A significant post-transplant drop in circulating graft-donor-reactive CD4 TCRbeta sequences occurred in most of the 8 subjects.

Produced via immunoSEQ multiplex PCR; TCRdb's table is partial and in-frame only. The table has about 99,000 clones, 75% to 90% seen once. Germline CDR1 and CDR2: SEHNR and FQNEAQ (reference sequence). This CDR3 has 14 residues. Trimming cost V 2 bases and J 7 bases, with 11 bases left between them. The source was CD4+ T cells from blood, collected before liver transplant. The TCR sequence derives from a human donor who received a liver transplant. The chain is built from TRBV7-9 and TRBJ2-2; D ambiguous. The CDR3 DNA reads TGTGCCAGCAGCTTATTGCTAGGGATCGGGGAGCTGTTTTTT. Protein sequence: CASSLLLGIGELFF.